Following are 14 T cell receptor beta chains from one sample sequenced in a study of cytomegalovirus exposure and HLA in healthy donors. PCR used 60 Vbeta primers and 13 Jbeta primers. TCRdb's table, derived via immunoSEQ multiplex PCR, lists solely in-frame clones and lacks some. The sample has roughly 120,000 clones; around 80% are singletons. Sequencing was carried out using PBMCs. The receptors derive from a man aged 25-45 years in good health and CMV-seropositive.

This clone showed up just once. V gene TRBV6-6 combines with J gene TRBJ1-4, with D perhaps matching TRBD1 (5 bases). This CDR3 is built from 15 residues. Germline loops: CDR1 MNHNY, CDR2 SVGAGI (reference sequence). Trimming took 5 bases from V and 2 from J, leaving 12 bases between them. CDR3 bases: TGTGCCAGCAGTAACCCGGGGGTCACTAATGAAAAACTGTTTTTT. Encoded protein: CASSNPGVTNEKLFF.

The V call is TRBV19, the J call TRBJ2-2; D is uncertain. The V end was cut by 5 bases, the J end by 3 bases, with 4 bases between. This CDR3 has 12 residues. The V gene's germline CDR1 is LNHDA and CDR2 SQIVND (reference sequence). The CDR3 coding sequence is TGTGCCAGTAGTCCGTACACCGGGGAGCTGTTTTTT. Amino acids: CASSPYTGELFF.

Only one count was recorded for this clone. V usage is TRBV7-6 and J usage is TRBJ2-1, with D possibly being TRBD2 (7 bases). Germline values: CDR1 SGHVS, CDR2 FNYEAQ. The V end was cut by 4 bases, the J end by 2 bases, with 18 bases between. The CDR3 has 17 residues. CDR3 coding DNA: TGTGCCAGCAGCTCCACCATCCCCGGGGGGCCCTACAATGAGCAGTTCTTC. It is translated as CASSSTIPGGPYNEQFF.

CDR3 sequence: CASSLVGQDYGYTF. DNA of the CDR3: TGCGCCAGCAGCTTAGTGGGTCAGGATTATGGCTACACCTTC. The genes are TRBV5-1 and TRBJ1-2; D gene unclear. Trimming cost V 2 bases and J 5 bases, with 13 bases left between them. The germline V gene encodes CDR1 SGHRS and CDR2 YFSETQ. The CDR3 contains 14 residues. Using reference TRBV5-1 and TRBJ1-2 for the parts outside the CDR3, the full variable domain is KAGVTQTPRYLIKTRGQQVTLSCSPISGHRSVSWYQQTPGQGLQFLFEYFSETQRNKGNFPGRFSGRQFSNSRSEMNVSTLELGDSALYLCASSLVGQDYGYTFGSGTRLTVV.

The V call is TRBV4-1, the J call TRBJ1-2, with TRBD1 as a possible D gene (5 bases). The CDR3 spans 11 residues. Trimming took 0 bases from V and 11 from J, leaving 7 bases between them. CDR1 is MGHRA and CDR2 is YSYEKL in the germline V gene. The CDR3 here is CASSQEGVYTF. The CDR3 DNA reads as TGCGCCAGCAGCCAAGAAGGGGTATACACCTTC.

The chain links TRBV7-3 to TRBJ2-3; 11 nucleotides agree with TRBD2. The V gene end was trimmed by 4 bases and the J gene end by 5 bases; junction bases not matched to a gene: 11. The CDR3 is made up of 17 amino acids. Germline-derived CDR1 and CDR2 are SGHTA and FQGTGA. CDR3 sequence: CASSSGFSGGARDTQYF. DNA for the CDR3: TGTGCCAGCAGCTCGGGATTTAGCGGGGGGGCTAGAGATACGCAGTATTTT.

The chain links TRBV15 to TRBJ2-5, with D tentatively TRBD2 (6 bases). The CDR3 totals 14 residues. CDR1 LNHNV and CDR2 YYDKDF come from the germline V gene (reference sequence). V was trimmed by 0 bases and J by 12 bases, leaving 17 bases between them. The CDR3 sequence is CATSRDSSGDWEYF. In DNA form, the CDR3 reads TGTGCCACCAGCAGAGACTCCTCGGGAGATTGGGAGTACTTC.

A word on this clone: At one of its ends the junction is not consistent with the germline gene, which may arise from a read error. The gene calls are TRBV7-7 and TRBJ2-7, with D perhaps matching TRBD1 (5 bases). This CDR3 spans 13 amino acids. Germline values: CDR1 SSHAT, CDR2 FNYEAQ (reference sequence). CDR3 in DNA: TGTGCTAGCAGCACCGGACACGGAGACGAGCAGTACTTC. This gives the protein CASSTGHGDEQYF.

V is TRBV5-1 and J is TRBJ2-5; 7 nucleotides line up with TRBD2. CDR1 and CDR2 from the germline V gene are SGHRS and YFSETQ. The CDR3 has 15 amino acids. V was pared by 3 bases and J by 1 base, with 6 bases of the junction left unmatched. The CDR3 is CASSSHGGGQETQYF. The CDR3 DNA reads TGCGCCAGCAGCTCCCACGGCGGGGGCCAAGAGACCCAGTACTTC.

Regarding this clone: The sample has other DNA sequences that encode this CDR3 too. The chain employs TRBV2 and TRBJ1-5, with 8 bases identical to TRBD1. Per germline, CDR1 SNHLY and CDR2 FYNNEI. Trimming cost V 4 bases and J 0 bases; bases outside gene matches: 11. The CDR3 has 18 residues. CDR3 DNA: TGTGCCAGCAGTGTGACAGGGGTGAGAGACTATAGCAATCAGCCCCAGCATTTT. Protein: CASSVTGVRDYSNQPQHF.

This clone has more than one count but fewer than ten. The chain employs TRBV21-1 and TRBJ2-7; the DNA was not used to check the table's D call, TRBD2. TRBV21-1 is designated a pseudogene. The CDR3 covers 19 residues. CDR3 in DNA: TGTGCCAGCAGCAAAGAACAGGGCGCAGAGCGGGGGTCTGCCTACGAGCAGTACTTC. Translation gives CASSKEQGAERGSAYEQYF.

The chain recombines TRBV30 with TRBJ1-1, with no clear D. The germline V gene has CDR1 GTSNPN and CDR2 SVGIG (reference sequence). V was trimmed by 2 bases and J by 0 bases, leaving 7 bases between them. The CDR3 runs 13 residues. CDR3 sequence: CAWSTVMNTEAFF. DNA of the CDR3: TGTGCCTGGAGTACGGTCATGAACACTGAAGCTTTCTTT.

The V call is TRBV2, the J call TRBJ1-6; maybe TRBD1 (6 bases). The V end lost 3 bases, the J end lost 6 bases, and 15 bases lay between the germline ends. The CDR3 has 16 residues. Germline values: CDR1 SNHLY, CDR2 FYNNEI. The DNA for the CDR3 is TGTGCCAGCAGTGATGAAGGGGGACGGTTTAATTCACCCCTCCACTTT. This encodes CASSDEGGRFNSPLHF.

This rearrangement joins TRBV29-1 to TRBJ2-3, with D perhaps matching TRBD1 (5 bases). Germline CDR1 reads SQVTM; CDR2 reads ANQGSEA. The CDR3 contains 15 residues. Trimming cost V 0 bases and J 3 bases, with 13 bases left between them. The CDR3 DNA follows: TGCAGCGTTGAAGAAGGGGCAGGCCCAACAGATACGCAGTATTTT. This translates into CSVEEGAGPTDTQYF.